The T cell receptor (beta chain) under discussion was sequenced for a study of blood T cell repertoires in COVID-19. About the study: Acute and convalescent COVID-19 specimens originated in the United States, Italy and Spain. T cells, B-cell-depleted T cells, or PBMCs supplied cDNA or gDNA.

CDR3 length: 13 residues. CDR1 is LNHDA, CDR2 SQIVND, per germline (reference sequence). V was clipped by 11 bases and J by 7 bases, with 21 bases between them. As originally analysed: Reference gene primer amplification yielded estimated nucleated cell counts. The protocol was immunoSEQ multiplex PCR, while the TCRdb copy is restricted to in-frame clones and leaves out a portion. V, J and clone size are those of that table, while D and trimming were read from the DNA. Here the sample spans around 64,000 clones, 90% to 95% being singletons. The source is a human donor in a cohort sampled during active COVID-19. The chain combines TRBV19 with TRBJ2-7, with D possibly being TRBD1 (6 bases). Sequenced sample: peripheral blood. The CDR3 spells CASAAPDRREQYF. CDR3 sequence (DNA): TGTGCCTCCGCGGCCCCGGACAGAAGAGAGCAGTACTTC. Full variable domain (missing parts from reference TRBV19 and TRBJ2-7): DGGITQSPKYLFRKEGQNVTLSCEQNLNHDAMYWYRQDPGQGLRLIYYSQIVNDFQKGDIAEGYSVSREKKESFPLTVTSAQKNPTAFYLCASAAPDRREQYFGPGTRLTVT.